The 11 T cell receptor beta chains given below trace back to one sample, sequenced in a study of blood T cell repertoires in COVID-19. Repertoires were generated with immunoSEQ multiplex PCR, while TCRdb's copy carries only in-frame clones and drops some. This table holds fewer than 300,000 clones, about 85% found once. The sequenced sample consisted of peripheral blood. The receptors here all came from a human donor with COVID-19, enrolled during active disease. The donor label of this sample is uncertain.

The J gene is TRBJ2-2, the V gene TRBV3-1 (or the pseudogene TRBV3-2); 7 bases map to TRBD1. The germline CDR1 and CDR2 sequences are LGHDT and YNNKEL (reference sequence). This CDR3 spans 15 amino acids. J gave up 1 base and V 6 bases, and 5 bases lay outside the gene matches. The chain's CDR3 is CASSRYRGNTGELFF. The CDR3, as DNA: TGTGCCAGCAGTCGTTACAGGGGGAACACCGGGGAGCTGTTTTTT.

The genes are TRBV28 and TRBJ2-3, with D perhaps matching TRBD1 (5 bases). V shed 2 bases and J shed 2 bases, with 11 bases lying between them. In germline, CDR1 is MDHEN, CDR2 SYDVKM. This CDR3 is built from 15 residues. CDR3 sequence (DNA): TGTGCCAGCAGTTTACAGGGTACGGTCACAGATACGCAGTATTTT. Protein product: CASSLQGTVTDTQYF.

The V and J genes are TRBV7-2 and TRBJ1-2, with TRBD1 as a possible D gene (6 bases). Germline V gene sequence: CDR1 SGHTA, CDR2 FQGNSA. The V end lost 5 bases, the J end lost 8 bases, and 15 bases lay between the germline ends. This CDR3 contains 13 residues. CDR3 sequence (DNA): TGTGCCAGCAGCGGGACATTTCTGGGAGGCTACACCTTC. Its translation: CASSGTFLGGYTF.

The chain links TRBV10-3 to TRBJ2-7; 13 nucleotides line up with TRBD2. The CDR3 is made up of 15 amino acids. CDR1 and CDR2 from the germline V gene are ENHRY and SYGVKD. With V trimmed by 3 bases and J by 4 bases, 3 bases remained unmatched. CDR3 protein: CAISEGLAGAYEQYF. The CDR3 nucleotides read TGTGCCATCAGTGAAGGACTAGCGGGAGCTTACGAGCAGTACTTC.

The rearrangement joins TRBV2 to TRBJ1-2; 8 bases are a match to TRBD1. The V gene's germline CDR1 is SNHLY and CDR2 FYNNEI. With V trimmed by 6 bases and J by 7 bases, 16 bases remained unmatched. CDR3 length: 16 amino acids. CDR3 loop: CASSGQGPTLDFGYTF. The CDR3 nucleotides read TGTGCCAGCAGCGGACAGGGCCCCACGTTGGATTTTGGCTACACCTTC.

This chain connects TRBV5-4 to TRBJ1-2, with D possibly TRBD1 on 5 matching bases. Deletions cut 4 bases from V and 3 bases from J, with 13 bases between. The CDR3 sequence is 14 residues long. Looked up from germline, CDR1 is SGHNT and CDR2 is YYREEE (reference sequence). This CDR3 is CASSQVGGYYGYTF. The CDR3 coding sequence is TGTGCCAGCAGCCAAGTTGGGGGGTACTATGGCTACACCTTC.

The chain uses TRBV11-2 and TRBJ2-7; 8 nucleotides agree with TRBD1. The V segment lost 2 bases and the J segment 5 bases; nucleotides outside the gene matches: 8. This CDR3 is built from 15 residues. Germline CDR1 SGHAT, CDR2 FQNNGV. CDR3 in DNA: TGTGCCAGCAGCTTAATAGGACAGGGTATCGACGAGCAGTACTTC. It translates to CASSLIGQGIDEQYF. The full variable domain, rest sourced from reference TRBV11-2 and TRBJ2-7, is EAGVAQSPRYKIIEKRQSVAFWCNPISGHATLYWYQQILGQGPKLLIQFQNNGVVDDSQLPKDRFSAERLKGVDSTLKIQPAKLEDSAVYLCASSLIGQGIDEQYFGPGTRLTVT.

This chain links TRBV11-3 with TRBJ1-1; D might be TRBD1 (6 bases). Germline V CDR1 and CDR2: SGHNT, YENEEA. This CDR3 region has 13 residues. Trimming stripped 1 base from V and 8 bases from J, with 11 bases between. The CDR3 DNA is TGTGCCAGCAGCTTAGGCCTCGACAGGGAAGCTTTCTTT. Protein product: CASSLGLDREAFF.

J is TRBJ1-1 and V is TRBV7-2; D possibly corresponds to TRBD1 (5 bases). The V and J ends lost 2 bases and 4 bases respectively, with 17 bases between them. The CDR3 covers 16 residues. The germline V gene encodes CDR1 SGHTA and CDR2 FQGNSA. CDR3 residues: CASSLFPLGEGTEAFF. The CDR3 coding sequence is TGTGCCAGCAGCTTATTCCCATTGGGGGAGGGCACTGAAGCTTTCTTT.

The rearrangement joins TRBV11-2 to TRBJ1-1; TRBD1 matches 7 bases. In germline, CDR1 is SGHAT, CDR2 FQNNGV. The CDR3 extends over 13 amino acids. The trim removed 3 bases at V and 7 bases at J, leaving 5 bases unmatched. Written as DNA, the CDR3 is TGTGCCAGCAGCTTGGCGACAGGGAGTGAAGCTTTCTTT. This codes for CASSLATGSEAFF.

V gene TRBV12-3 or TRBV12-4 combines with J gene TRBJ1-5; no clear D gene. This CDR3 region has 13 residues. The ends were cut back, 2 bases at V and 11 bases at J, with 13 bases in the middle. CDR3 in DNA: TGTGCCAGCAGTTTAAACGGAGACGGGGCCCAGCATTTT. It yields the protein CASSLNGDGAQHF.